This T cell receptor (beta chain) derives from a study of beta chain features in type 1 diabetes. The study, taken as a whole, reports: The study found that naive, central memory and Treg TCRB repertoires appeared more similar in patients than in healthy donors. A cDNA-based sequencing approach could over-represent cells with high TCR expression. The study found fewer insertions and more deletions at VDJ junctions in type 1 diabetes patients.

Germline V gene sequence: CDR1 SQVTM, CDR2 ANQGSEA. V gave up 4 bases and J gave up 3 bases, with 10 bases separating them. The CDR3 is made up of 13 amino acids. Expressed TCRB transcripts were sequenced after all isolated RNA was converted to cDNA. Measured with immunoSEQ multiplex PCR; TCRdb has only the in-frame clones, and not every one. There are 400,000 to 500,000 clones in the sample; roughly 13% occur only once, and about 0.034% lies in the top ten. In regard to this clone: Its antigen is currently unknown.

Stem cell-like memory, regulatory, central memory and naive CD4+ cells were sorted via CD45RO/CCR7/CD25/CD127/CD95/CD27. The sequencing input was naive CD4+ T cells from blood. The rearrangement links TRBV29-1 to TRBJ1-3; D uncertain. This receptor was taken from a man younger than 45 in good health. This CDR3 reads CSVGLARGNTIYF. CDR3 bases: TGCAGCGTTGGTCTGGCACGTGGAAACACCATATATTTT.